This record looks at one T cell receptor (beta chain) sequence and its context. Its target is unknown. The germline V gene has CDR1 SQVTM and CDR2 ANQGSEA. The CDR3 sequence is 14 residues long. CD4+ cell separation produced CD45RA+ naive and CD45RA-negative memory subsets. Data came from immunoSEQ multiplex PCR; TCRdb stores just in-frame clones and leaves some out. The sample holds roughly 650,000 clones, around 97% seen once. The entry originates in a study of shared clonotypes between healthy human individuals. About the study: Each donor's CD8 memory used one plate, CD8 naive two, each CD4 subset three.

Study conclusions and caveats: The four-donor shared clonotypes exceeded non-shared clonotypes in generation probability, with non-shared ones scoring lower. The donor pool, a small one, limited the genetic and exposure-history diversity represented.

The specimen sequenced was naive CD4+ T cells sorted from blood. Subset noted: CD45RA+ positively selected. The sequence was obtained from a woman in her twenties or thirties in good health. The rearrangement uses TRBV29-1 and TRBJ1-2; D is unclear. CDR3 coding DNA: TGCAGTAACGCGGTGGGTTTCGTGTTGGATGGCTACACCTTC. This codes for CSNAVGFVLDGYTF.